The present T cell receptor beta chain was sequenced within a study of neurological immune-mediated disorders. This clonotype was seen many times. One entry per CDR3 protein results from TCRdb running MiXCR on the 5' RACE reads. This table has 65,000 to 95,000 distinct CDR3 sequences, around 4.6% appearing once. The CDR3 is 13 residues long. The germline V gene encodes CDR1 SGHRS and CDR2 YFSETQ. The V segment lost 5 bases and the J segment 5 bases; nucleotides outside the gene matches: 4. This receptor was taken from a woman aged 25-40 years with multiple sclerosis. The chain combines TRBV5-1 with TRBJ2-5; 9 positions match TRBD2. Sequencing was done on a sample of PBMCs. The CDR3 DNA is TGCGCCAGCAGACCAGCGGGAGGCGAGACCCAGTACTTC. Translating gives CASRPAGGETQYF.